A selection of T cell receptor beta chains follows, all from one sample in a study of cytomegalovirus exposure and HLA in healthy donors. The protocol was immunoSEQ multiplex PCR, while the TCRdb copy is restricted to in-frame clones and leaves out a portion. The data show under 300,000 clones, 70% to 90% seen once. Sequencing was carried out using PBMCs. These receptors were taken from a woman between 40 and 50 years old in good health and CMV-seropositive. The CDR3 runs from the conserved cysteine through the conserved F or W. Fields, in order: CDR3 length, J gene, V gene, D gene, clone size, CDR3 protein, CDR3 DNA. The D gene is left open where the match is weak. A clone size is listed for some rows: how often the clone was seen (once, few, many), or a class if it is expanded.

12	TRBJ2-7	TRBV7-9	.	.	CSSSLTGYEQYF	TGTTCCAGCAGCCTCACGGGCTACGAGCAGTACTTC
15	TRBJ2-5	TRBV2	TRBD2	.	CVSGGLAGTQETQYF	TGTGTCAGCGGAGGACTAGCGGGGACCCAAGAGACCCAGTACTTC
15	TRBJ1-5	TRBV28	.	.	CASSSGVITGQPQHF	TGTGCCAGCAGTTCCGGCGTGATAACGGGTCAGCCCCAGCATTTT
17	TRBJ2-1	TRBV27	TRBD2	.	CASSYLAGVVSYNEQFF	TGTGCCAGCAGTTATCTAGCGGGAGTCGTTTCCTACAATGAGCAGTTCTTC
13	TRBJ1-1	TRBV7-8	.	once	CASSRQMNTEAFF	TGTGCCAGCAGCCGACAGATGAACACTGAAGCTTTCTTT
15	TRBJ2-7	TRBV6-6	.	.	CASSYSGEAGYEQYF	TGTGCCAGCAGTTACTCTGGGGAAGCGGGCTACGAGCAGTACTTC
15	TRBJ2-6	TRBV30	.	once	CAWSVRLSGANGLTF	TGTGCCTGGAGTGTAAGGTTATCTGGAGCCAACGGCCTGACTTTC
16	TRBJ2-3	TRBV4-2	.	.	CASSQDTGEGTDTQYF	TGTGCCAGCAGCCAGGATACAGGAGAAGGCACAGATACGCAGTATTTT
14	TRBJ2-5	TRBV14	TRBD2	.	CASSRAGPPQTQYF	TGTGCCAGCAGCCGAGCGGGACCGCCGCAGACCCAGTACTTC
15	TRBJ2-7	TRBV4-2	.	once	CASSPRRLGSGEQYF	TGTGCCAGCAGCCCCCGAAGACTAGGAAGCGGCGAGCAGTACTTC
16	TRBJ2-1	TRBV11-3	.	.	CASSTLKRAGYNEQFF	TGTGCCAGCAGCACTTTGAAGCGGGCGGGATACAATGAGCAGTTCTTC
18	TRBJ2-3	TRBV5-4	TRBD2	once	CASSPFGLAAPGTDTQYF	TGTGCCAGCAGCCCTTTCGGGCTAGCGGCCCCGGGCACAGATACGCAGTATTTT
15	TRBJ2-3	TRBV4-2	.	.	CASSQHTRSTDTQYF	TGTGCCAGCAGCCAACACACCCGTAGCACAGATACGCAGTATTTT
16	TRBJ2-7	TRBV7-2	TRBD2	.	CASSLGTSALAYEQYF	TGTGCCAGCAGCTTAGGGACTAGCGCGTTAGCCTACGAGCAGTACTTC
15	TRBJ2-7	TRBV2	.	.	CASRESALLNYEQYF	TGTGCCAGCAGGGAATCGGCCCTTCTTAACTACGAGCAGTACTTC
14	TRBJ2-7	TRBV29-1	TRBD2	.	CSASKASGRDEQYF	TGCAGCGCCAGTAAAGCAAGCGGGAGGGATGAGCAGTACTTC
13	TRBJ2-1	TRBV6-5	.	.	CASNTLAGGLEFF	TGTGCCAGCAACACACTCGCCGGAGGCCTAGAGTTCTTC
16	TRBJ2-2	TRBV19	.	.	CASREQGASDTGELFF	TGTGCCAGTAGGGAACAGGGTGCATCAGATACCGGGGAGCTGTTTTTT
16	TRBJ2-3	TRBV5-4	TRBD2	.	CASSPPSGKGRDTQYF	TGTGCCAGCAGCCCCCCAAGCGGGAAGGGGAGAGATACGCAGTATTTT
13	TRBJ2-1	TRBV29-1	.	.	CSVEDWGVGEQFF	TGCAGCGTTGAAGATTGGGGGGTCGGTGAGCAGTTCTTC
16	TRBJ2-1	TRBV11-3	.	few	CASSQGTAGSYNEQFF	TGTGCCAGCAGCCAGGGGACCGCGGGTTCCTACAATGAGCAGTTCTTC
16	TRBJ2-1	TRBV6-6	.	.	CASSFPGVQGVSEQFF	TGTGCCAGCAGTTTTCCCGGAGTACAGGGCGTCAGTGAGCAGTTCTTC
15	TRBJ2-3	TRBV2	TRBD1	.	CASSVQGALTDTQYF	TGTGCCAGCAGTGTACAGGGGGCGCTGACAGATACGCAGTATTTT
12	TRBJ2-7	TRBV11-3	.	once	CASSLLPYEQYF	TGTGCCAGCAGCCTCCTTCCCTACGAGCAGTACTTC
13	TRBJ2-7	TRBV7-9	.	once	CASSTKAVHEQYF	TGTGCCAGCAGCACCAAAGCCGTCCACGAGCAGTACTTC
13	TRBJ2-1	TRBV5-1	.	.	CASSLDSNNEQFF	TGCGCCAGCAGCTTGGATTCAAACAATGAGCAGTTCTTC
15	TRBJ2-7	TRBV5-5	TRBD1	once	CASSLHGQGPYEQYF	TGTGCCAGCAGCTTGCACGGACAGGGCCCCTACGAGCAGTACTTC
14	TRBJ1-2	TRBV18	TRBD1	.	CASSPPGTVYGYTF	TGTGCCAGCTCACCACCGGGGACAGTTTATGGCTACACCTTC
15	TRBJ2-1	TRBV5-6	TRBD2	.	CASSPGLAGEGEQFF	TGTGCCAGCAGCCCGGGACTAGCGGGAGAGGGTGAGCAGTTCTTC
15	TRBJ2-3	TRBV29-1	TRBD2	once	CSVEASGMSTDTQYF	TGCAGCGTTGAGGCTAGCGGGATGAGCACAGATACGCAGTATTTT
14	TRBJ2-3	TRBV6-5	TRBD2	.	CASGIAGGTDTQYF	TGTGCCAGCGGAATAGCGGGAGGCACAGATACGCAGTATTTT
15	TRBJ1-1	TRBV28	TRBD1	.	CASSQPRGQTLEAFF	TGTGCCAGCAGCCAACCCCGGGGACAGACCCTTGAAGCTTTCTTT
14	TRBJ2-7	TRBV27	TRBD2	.	CASSLFRTSKDQNF	TGTGCCAGCAGTTTATTTCGGACTAGCAAAGATCAGAACTTC
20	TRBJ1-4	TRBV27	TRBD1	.	CASRKSGQGAVGATNEKLFF	TGTGCCAGCAGAAAGTCGGGACAGGGGGCAGTGGGGGCAACTAATGAAAAACTGTTTTTT
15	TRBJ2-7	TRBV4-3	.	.	CASSQEGGSSYEQYF	TGCGCCAGCAGCCAAGAAGGCGGAAGCTCCTACGAGCAGTACTTC
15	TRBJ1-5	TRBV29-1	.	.	CSVQKGGGRDQPQHF	TGCAGCGTTCAAAAGGGAGGGGGGAGGGATCAGCCCCAGCATTTT
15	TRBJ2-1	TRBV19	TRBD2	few	CASSRGRGGYNEQFF	TGTGCCAGTAGTAGAGGGCGGGGGGGTTACAATGAGCAGTTCTTC